This entry features one T cell receptor (beta chain) sequence. The entry originates in a study of T cell changes during pregnancy in multiple sclerosis. This table comes from immunoSEQ multiplex PCR, and its TCRdb copy is limited to in-frame clones, with some not included. The sample lists tens of thousands of clones; 93% were seen once. The germline V gene encodes CDR1 LGHNA and CDR2 YSLEER. There are 18 residues in the CDR3. Trimming stripped 0 bases from V and 1 base from J, with 15 bases between. The sample in question was peripheral blood, obtained after pregnancy. The TCR comes from a female donor with multiple sclerosis, enrolled in a pregnancy study. This chain joins TRBV4-3 and TRBJ2-2, with a possible D match to TRBD2 (5 bases). The DNA of the CDR3 is TGCGCCAGCAGCCAAGAGCCCCCGCCGGGAAGGAACACCGGGGAGCTGTTTTTT. Amino acids: CASSQEPPPGRNTGELFF.